One and the same sample provided the 5 T cell receptor beta chains below, sequenced in a study of blood T cells in healthy people across ages. A second PCR of 7 to 11 cycles used a sample-barcoded 5' primer and a J-beta primer mix. TCRdb re-called the 5' RACE reads with MiXCR, one entry per CDR3 protein. The sample records roughly 800,000 distinct CDR3 sequences, more than 45% being singletons. The specimen was blood. These receptors all come from a young man in good health.

The gene calls are TRBV29-1 and TRBJ2-3; possibly TRBD2 for D (6 bases). The V gene lost 5 bases and the J gene lost 1 base, with 10 bases spanning the gap. CDR1 is SQVTM, CDR2 ANQGSEA, per germline. The CDR3 length is 13 residues. Here the CDR3 reads CSVYGRGTDTQYF. Written as DNA, the CDR3 is TGCAGCGTTTACGGGAGAGGCACAGATACGCAGTATTTT.

This clonotype was picked up one time. V usage is TRBV20-1 and J usage is TRBJ2-4; 9 nucleotides align to TRBD2. Germline V gene data show CDR1 as DFQATT and CDR2 as SNEGSKA (reference sequence). CDR3 length: 12 residues. V dropped 6 bases and J dropped 8; count of bases not matched to a gene: 5. CDR3 nucleotide sequence: TGCAGTGCCAAGCGGGAGGCTGACATTCAGTACTTC. Protein product: CSAKREADIQYF.

This chain joins TRBV7-2 and TRBJ2-7; D remains ambiguous. The J call is in doubt because the DNA end fits TRBJ2-5 better. Germline V gene lookup returns CDR1 SGHTA and CDR2 FQGNSA. The CDR3 runs 13 residues. The CDR3 DNA sequence: TGTGCCAGCAGCCCCAGCCCTGTGGAGACCCAGTACTTC. Its translation is CASSPSPVETQYF.

This clonotype was detected a few times. This chain links TRBV7-9 with TRBJ1-6; D gene uncertain. The CDR3 is 13 residues long. Germline V gene sequence: CDR1 SEHNR, CDR2 FQNEAQ (reference sequence). Trimming took 0 bases from V and 9 from J, leaving 6 bases between them. The CDR3 loop reads CASSLAPGSPLHF. The CDR3 DNA reads as TGTGCCAGCAGCTTAGCGCCTGGTTCACCCCTCCACTTT.

CDR3 DNA sequence: TGTGCCAGCAGGGCGACAGGAAAACTGTTTTTT. Translation: CASRATGKLFF. V is TRBV27 and J is TRBJ1-4; TRBD1 might be the D (6 bases). The CDR3 sequence is 11 residues long. The V end was cut by 6 bases, the J end by 10 bases, with 9 bases between. The germline gives CDR1 MNHEY, CDR2 SMNVEV (reference sequence).